Listed below are T cell receptor beta chains from one sample, sequenced in a study of OX40 agonist ivuxolimab in advanced cancers. Repertoires were generated with immunoSEQ multiplex PCR, while TCRdb's copy carries only in-frame clones and drops some. The data hold about 77,000 clones, with roughly 87% observed a single time. The sequences come from CD4+ or CD8+ T cells sorted from blood, collected in a trial of the OX40 agonist ivuxolimab. The receptors stem from an adult with an advanced solid tumor such as melanoma, head and neck, liver or kidney cancer. Each CDR3 is given with its conserved first and last residue. The order of the fields is V gene, J gene, clone size, D gene, CDR3 protein, CDR3 DNA. The D gene is left open where the match is weak. Expanded clones get a size class; other rows say once, few or many, or leave the size out.

v_gene: TRBV19
j_gene: TRBJ2-3
abundance: .
d_gene: .
CDR3aa: CASSMERTSTDTQYF
CDR3nt: TGTGCCAGTAGTATGGAGCGTACCTCCACAGATACGCAGTATTTT

v_gene: TRBV18
j_gene: TRBJ1-1
abundance: .
d_gene: .
CDR3aa: CASSPPEGGATEAFF
CDR3nt: TGTGCCAGCTCACCACCGGAGGGGGGAGCCACTGAAGCTTTCTTT

v_gene: TRBV2
j_gene: TRBJ2-7
abundance: .
d_gene: .
CDR3aa: CASTGGTSNEQYF
CDR3nt: TGTGCCAGCACCGGTGGCACCTCAAACGAGCAGTACTTC

v_gene: TRBV27
j_gene: TRBJ1-4
abundance: .
d_gene: .
CDR3aa: CASSLFAGMEEKLFF
CDR3nt: TGTGCCAGCAGTTTATTTGCGGGGATGGAGGAAAAACTGTTTTTT

v_gene: TRBV30
j_gene: TRBJ2-4
abundance: .
d_gene: .
CDR3aa: CAWSVGGPNIQYF
CDR3nt: TGTGCCTGGAGTGTTGGGGGCCCGAACATTCAGTACTTC

v_gene: TRBV4-3
j_gene: TRBJ2-3
abundance: .
d_gene: TRBD1
CDR3aa: CASSSGQRSDTQYF
CDR3nt: TGCGCCAGCAGCTCGGGACAGAGATCAGATACGCAGTATTTT

v_gene: TRBV4-3
j_gene: TRBJ2-1
abundance: .
d_gene: .
CDR3aa: CASSTSTSSYNEQFF
CDR3nt: TGCGCCAGCAGTACTAGCACGAGCTCCTACAATGAGCAGTTCTTC

v_gene: TRBV7-9
j_gene: TRBJ1-6
abundance: .
d_gene: TRBD1
CDR3aa: CASSPGTGSNSPLHF
CDR3nt: TGTGCCAGCAGCCCAGGGACAGGTTCTAATTCACCCCTCCACTTT

v_gene: TRBV6-5
j_gene: TRBJ2-7
abundance: .
d_gene: .
CDR3aa: CASSPTLNLPYEQYF
CDR3nt: TGTGCCAGCAGTCCGACCCTAAACCTCCCCTACGAGCAGTACTTC

v_gene: TRBV7-8
j_gene: TRBJ1-6
abundance: .
d_gene: .
CDR3aa: CASSDQGYNSPLHF
CDR3nt: TGTGCCAGCAGCGACCAGGGCTATAATTCACCCCTCCACTTT

v_gene: TRBV7-2
j_gene: TRBJ1-4
abundance: .
d_gene: TRBD1
CDR3aa: CASSLNQGAGEKLFF
CDR3nt: TGTGCCAGCAGCTTGAATCAGGGGGCAGGTGAAAAACTGTTTTTT

v_gene: TRBV7-2
j_gene: TRBJ1-1
abundance: .
d_gene: .
CDR3aa: CASSWTVDTEAFF
CDR3nt: TGTGCCAGCAGCTGGACAGTCGACACTGAAGCTTTCTTT

v_gene: TRBV4-1
j_gene: TRBJ1-4
abundance: .
d_gene: .
CDR3aa: CASSSWTAEKLFF
CDR3nt: TGCGCCAGCAGCTCCTGGACAGCAGAAAAACTGTTTTTT

v_gene: TRBV21-1
j_gene: TRBJ2-1
abundance: .
d_gene: .
CDR3aa: CASKAGGERSEQFF
CDR3nt: TGTGCCAGCAAAGCGGGGGGGGAAAGGTCTGAGCAGTTCTTC

v_gene: TRBV9
j_gene: TRBJ2-5
abundance: .
d_gene: .
CDR3aa: CASSPGEQETQYF
CDR3nt: TGTGCCAGCAGCCCGGGGGAACAAGAGACCCAGTACTTC

v_gene: TRBV11-1
j_gene: TRBJ2-1
abundance: .
d_gene: TRBD1
CDR3aa: CASSLGGTGEFNEQFF
CDR3nt: TGTGCCAGCAGCTTAGGGGGGACAGGGGAGTTCAATGAGCAGTTCTTC

v_gene: TRBV21-1
j_gene: TRBJ2-1
abundance: .
d_gene: .
CDR3aa: CASSKGRREQFF
CDR3nt: TGTGCCAGCAGCAAAGGAAGGCGGGAGCAGTTCTTC

v_gene: TRBV2
j_gene: TRBJ2-7
abundance: .
d_gene: .
CDR3aa: CASSEDRFSYEQYF
CDR3nt: TGTGCCAGCAGTGAAGACAGGTTCAGCTACGAGCAGTACTTC

v_gene: TRBV19
j_gene: TRBJ1-1
abundance: .
d_gene: .
CDR3aa: CATTKRANTEAFF
CDR3nt: TGTGCCACCACAAAGAGGGCTAACACTGAAGCTTTCTTT

v_gene: TRBV6-5
j_gene: TRBJ1-4
abundance: few
d_gene: .
CDR3aa: CASSRTGLGGEKLFF
CDR3nt: TGTGCCAGCAGCCGAACAGGGTTGGGAGGTGAAAAACTGTTTTTT

v_gene: TRBV11-2
j_gene: TRBJ2-1
abundance: .
d_gene: TRBD2
CDR3aa: CASSPRTSGGDSYNEQFF
CDR3nt: TGTGCCAGCAGCCCGAGGACTAGCGGGGGTGACTCCTACAATGAGCAGTTCTTC

v_gene: TRBV9
j_gene: TRBJ1-2
abundance: few
d_gene: .
CDR3aa: CASTPGGGSSNYGYTF
CDR3nt: TGTGCCAGCACCCCCGGGGGGGGCAGCTCTAACTATGGCTACACCTTC

v_gene: TRBV6-6
j_gene: TRBJ2-3
abundance: .
d_gene: .
CDR3aa: CAEGQGTDTQYF
CDR3nt: TGTGCCGAGGGGCAGGGCACAGATACGCAGTATTTT

v_gene: TRBV27
j_gene: TRBJ2-7
abundance: .
d_gene: .
CDR3aa: CASSALGRAFSYEQYF
CDR3nt: TGTGCCAGCAGCGCTCTGGGCAGGGCGTTTTCCTACGAGCAGTACTTC

v_gene: TRBV7-9
j_gene: TRBJ2-3
abundance: .
d_gene: .
CDR3aa: CASSPRLVNTDTQYF
CDR3nt: TGTGCCAGCAGCCCCAGGTTGGTCAACACAGATACGCAGTATTTT

v_gene: TRBV4-3
j_gene: TRBJ1-2
abundance: .
d_gene: TRBD1
CDR3aa: CASSQEWGQGPYGYTF
CDR3nt: TGCGCCAGCAGCCAAGAGTGGGGACAGGGTCCGTATGGCTACACCTTC

v_gene: TRBV13
j_gene: TRBJ1-5
abundance: few
d_gene: .
CDR3aa: CASSSGRYNQPQHF
CDR3nt: TGTGCCAGCAGCTCTGGACGGTACAATCAGCCCCAGCATTTT

v_gene: TRBV5-6
j_gene: TRBJ1-6
abundance: .
d_gene: .
CDR3aa: CASSLGDRLSPLHF
CDR3nt: TGTGCCAGCAGCTTGGGAGACAGACTTTCACCCCTCCACTTT

v_gene: TRBV10-3
j_gene: TRBJ1-2
abundance: .
d_gene: TRBD1
CDR3aa: CAISGRQTGVDYGYTF
CDR3nt: TGTGCCATCAGTGGCAGACAAACAGGGGTAGACTATGGCTACACCTTC

v_gene: TRBV6-1
j_gene: TRBJ1-1
abundance: once
d_gene: .
CDR3aa: CASGNRGAGTEAFF
CDR3nt: TGTGCCAGCGGCAACCGAGGGGCTGGCACTGAAGCTTTCTTT

v_gene: TRBV7-2
j_gene: TRBJ2-7
abundance: .
d_gene: TRBD1
CDR3aa: CASSIRDRAYEQYF
CDR3nt: TGTGCCAGCAGCATCCGGGACAGAGCCTACGAGCAGTACTTC

v_gene: TRBV7-2
j_gene: TRBJ2-7
abundance: .
d_gene: .
CDR3aa: CASSLATAFYEQYF
CDR3nt: TGTGCCAGCAGCTTAGCCACAGCGTTCTACGAGCAGTACTTC

v_gene: TRBV4-3
j_gene: TRBJ1-4
abundance: .
d_gene: TRBD1
CDR3aa: CASSPVGAGGGTGVNEKLFF
CDR3nt: TGCGCCAGCAGCCCTGTTGGGGCAGGGGGGGGTACTGGAGTGAATGAAAAACTGTTTTTT

v_gene: TRBV2
j_gene: TRBJ1-1
abundance: .
d_gene: .
CDR3aa: CASIGERMNTEAFF
CDR3nt: TGTGCCAGCATAGGGGAGCGGATGAACACTGAAGCTTTCTTT

v_gene: TRBV6-1
j_gene: TRBJ2-3
abundance: .
d_gene: TRBD1
CDR3aa: CASSDGGQRGDTQYF
CDR3nt: TGTGCCAGCAGTGATGGGGGACAGCGAGGGGATACGCAGTATTTT

v_gene: TRBV27
j_gene: TRBJ1-1
abundance: .
d_gene: TRBD1
CDR3aa: CASRTAAGTGALRGAFF
CDR3nt: TGTGCCAGCAGAACCGCAGCTGGGACAGGGGCGTTACGGGGAGCTTTCTTT

v_gene: TRBV7-9
j_gene: TRBJ1-1
abundance: few
d_gene: TRBD1
CDR3aa: CASSQVGQGAATEAFF
CDR3nt: TGTGCCAGCAGCCAGGTCGGACAGGGGGCAGCCACTGAAGCTTTCTTT

v_gene: TRBV6-5
j_gene: TRBJ2-1
abundance: .
d_gene: .
CDR3aa: CASSRLAGGYNEQFF
CDR3nt: TGTGCCAGCAGTCGACTAGCAGGGGGGTACAATGAGCAGTTCTTC

v_gene: TRBV5-4
j_gene: TRBJ1-2
abundance: .
d_gene: TRBD1
CDR3aa: CASSPPGQGQEVYTF
CDR3nt: TGTGCCAGCAGCCCGCCGGGACAGGGGCAGGAGGTGTACACCTTC

v_gene: TRBV11-2
j_gene: TRBJ2-5
abundance: .
d_gene: .
CDR3aa: CASTPPPGQETQYF
CDR3nt: TGTGCCAGCACCCCGCCCCCGGGACAAGAGACCCAGTACTTC

v_gene: TRBV19
j_gene: TRBJ1-2
abundance: once
d_gene: TRBD1
CDR3aa: CASTRDRTNYGYTF
CDR3nt: TGTGCCAGTACCCGGGACAGGACTAACTATGGCTACACCTTC

v_gene: TRBV10-3
j_gene: TRBJ2-1
abundance: once
d_gene: TRBD1
CDR3aa: CAITRGRIDNEQFF
CDR3nt: TGTGCCATCACTAGGGGGCGCATAGACAATGAGCAGTTCTTC

v_gene: TRBV19
j_gene: TRBJ1-5
abundance: .
d_gene: .
CDR3aa: CASSILDSNQPQHF
CDR3nt: TGTGCCAGTAGTATCTTGGATAGCAATCAGCCCCAGCATTTT

v_gene: TRBV30
j_gene: TRBJ2-1
abundance: .
d_gene: TRBD1
CDR3aa: CAWGTGTNEQFF
CDR3nt: TGTGCCTGGGGGACAGGCACCAATGAGCAGTTCTTC

v_gene: TRBV9
j_gene: TRBJ1-4
abundance: few
d_gene: .
CDR3aa: CASSVAGGGSEKLFF
CDR3nt: TGTGCCAGCAGCGTAGCTGGAGGGGGGAGTGAAAAACTGTTTTTT

v_gene: TRBV19
j_gene: TRBJ2-7
abundance: .
d_gene: .
CDR3aa: CASRPGPRWEQYF
CDR3nt: TGTGCCAGTAGGCCGGGCCCTCGGTGGGAGCAGTACTTC

v_gene: TRBV11-2
j_gene: TRBJ2-2
abundance: .
d_gene: TRBD2
CDR3aa: CASSDAGLVNTGELFF
CDR3nt: TGTGCCAGCAGCGACGCGGGACTAGTGAACACCGGGGAGCTGTTTTTT

v_gene: TRBV30
j_gene: TRBJ1-5
abundance: .
d_gene: .
CDR3aa: CAWSVGSNNQPQHF
CDR3nt: TGTGCCTGGAGTGTGGGTTCTAACAATCAGCCCCAGCATTTT

v_gene: TRBV2
j_gene: TRBJ2-1
abundance: .
d_gene: TRBD2
CDR3aa: CASTDSGGGYNEQFF
CDR3nt: TGTGCCAGCACCGATAGCGGGGGAGGCTACAATGAGCAGTTCTTC

v_gene: TRBV7-9
j_gene: TRBJ2-3
abundance: .
d_gene: .
CDR3aa: CASSLSVGWDTQYF
CDR3nt: TGTGCCAGCAGCTTATCAGTAGGGTGGGATACGCAGTATTTT

v_gene: TRBV4-2
j_gene: TRBJ2-3
abundance: few
d_gene: TRBD2
CDR3aa: CASSQEAAGDLTDTQYF
CDR3nt: TGTGCCAGCAGCCAAGAGGCGGCGGGGGACCTCACAGATACGCAGTATTTT